What follows describes a single T cell receptor beta chain. These data come from a study of patients and donors after allogeneic stem cell transplantation. TCRdb processed the RT-PCR reads anew with MiXCR; each CDR3 protein has one entry. The sample contains about 960,000 distinct CDR3 sequences, roughly 18% of which appear only once. The germline gives CDR1 SEHNR, CDR2 FQNEAQ (reference sequence). The CDR3 spans 17 residues. The trim removed 4 bases at V and 1 base at J, leaving 9 bases unmatched. This TCR derives from a human donor who was either an allogeneic HSCT recipient or a stem cell or donor lymphocyte infusion donor (not recorded which). It is not recorded whose cells these are; they may come from a transplant donor. Sample: blood, either unsorted or a sorted T cell fraction (not recorded which). V usage is TRBV7-9 and J usage is TRBJ2-5; TRBD1 matches at 10 bases. The CDR3 coding sequence is TGTGCCAGCAGCTCACCCCGGACAGGGGGTACCCAAGAGACCCAGTACTTC. It codes for CASSSPRTGGTQETQYF.